This T cell receptor (beta chain) is drawn from a study of beta chain features in type 1 diabetes. Reverse transcription of all isolated RNA meant that expressed TCRB transcripts were sequenced. Only in-frame clones appear in the TCRdb table, and some are missing; sequencing was by immunoSEQ multiplex PCR. The table records about 160,000 clones, approximately 8.1% of them present only once. Findings of the study overall: VDJ junctions from type 1 diabetes patients carried fewer insertions and larger deletions. All four CD4+ subsets of Type 1 diabetes patients contained TCRB CDR3s that were moderately but significantly shorter. Relative to healthy donors, patients appeared to have naive, central memory and Treg TCRB repertoires that were more similar.

Per germline, CDR1 MGHRA and CDR2 YSYEKL. J gave up 5 bases and V 6 bases, and 1 base lay outside the gene matches. The CDR3 contains 11 residues. Many counts were recorded for this clone. The antigen remains unidentified. Via the markers CD45RO/CCR7/CD25/CD127/CD95/CD27, stem cell-like memory, regulatory, central memory and naive CD4+ cells were sorted. The receptor was derived from a woman aged 35 to 49 with type 1 diabetes. Source material: central memory CD4+ T cells from blood. This chain links TRBV4-1 with TRBJ2-7; TRBD1 agrees at 7 bases. CDR3 in amino acids: CASSRGHEQYF. CDR3 bases: TGCGCCAGCAGTAGGGGGCACGAGCAGTACTTC.